Sequencing of this TCR beta chain was carried out in a study of cytomegalovirus exposure and HLA in healthy donors. Donors consisted of healthy bone marrow donors. Nominally healthy donors provided the samples, though records likely missed some immune exposures. V lost 1 base and J lost 0; bases outside the gene matches: 8. Germline lookup yields CDR1 SEHNR and CDR2 FQNEAQ (reference sequence). The CDR3 has 17 residues. The PCR had 60 Vbeta and 13 Jbeta primers. The method was immunoSEQ multiplex PCR; TCRdb's version includes in-frame clones alone and lacks a portion of them. Of over 70,000 clones listed, about 80% are singletons. Study results and caveats: HLA allele associations emerged for 17,000 or so TCR beta sequences in a later analysis, at 0.05 false discovery rate. In vitro testing confirmed a few CMV-associated chains as specific for CMV antigens.

For this clone: Antigen: not known. The sample carries other DNA sequences with the same CDR3.

The sequenced sample consisted of PBMCs. The receptor was derived from a man aged 50 to 60 in good health and CMV-seropositive. J is TRBJ1-1 and V is TRBV7-9; TRBD1 matches at 7 bases. In DNA form, the CDR3 reads TGTGCCAGCAGCTTAGTCGAGGGGGCCGGATTGAACACTGAAGCTTTCTTT. This sequence encodes CASSLVEGAGLNTEAFF.